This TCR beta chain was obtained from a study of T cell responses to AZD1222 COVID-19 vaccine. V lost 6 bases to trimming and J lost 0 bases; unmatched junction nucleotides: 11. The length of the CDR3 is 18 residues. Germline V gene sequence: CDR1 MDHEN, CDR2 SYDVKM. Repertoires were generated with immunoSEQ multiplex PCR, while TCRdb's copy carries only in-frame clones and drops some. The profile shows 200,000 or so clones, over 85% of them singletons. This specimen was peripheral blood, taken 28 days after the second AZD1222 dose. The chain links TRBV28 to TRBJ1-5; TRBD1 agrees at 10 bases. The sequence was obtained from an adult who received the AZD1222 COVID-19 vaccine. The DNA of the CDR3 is TGTGCCAGCAGGGGCCCGGGACAGGGGTTCTATAGCAATCAGCCCCAGCATTTT. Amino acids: CASRGPGQGFYSNQPQHF. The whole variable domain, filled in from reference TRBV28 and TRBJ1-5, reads DVKVTQSSRYLVKRTGEKVFLECVQDMDHENMFWYRQDPGLGLRLIYFSYDVKMKEKGDIPEGYSVSREKKERFSLILESASTNQTSMYLCASRGPGQGFYSNQPQHFGDGTRLSIL.